Shown below are 25 T cell receptor beta chains from a single sample sequenced in a study of monozygotic twins with inflammatory bowel disease. For each CDR3 protein, TCRdb gives one entry from its re-call of the 5' RACE reads, without DNA. The sample includes 350,000 to 550,000 distinct CDR3 sequences. Sequences were obtained from blood. The receptors were gathered from a human donor with ulcerative colitis or Crohn's disease, or a healthy co-twin of an affected twin (not recorded which).

The chain uses TRBV6-5 and TRBJ2-5; TCRdb returns TRBD1, unconfirmable since there is no DNA. CDR1 MNHEY and CDR2 SVGAGI come from the germline V gene. This CDR3 contains 15 residues. Here the CDR3 reads CASSFSGGHQETQYF.

This CDR3 is CAARTDDTEAFF. The genes are TRBV10-3 and TRBJ1-1. This CDR3 region has 12 residues. In germline, CDR1 is ENHRY, CDR2 SYGVKD.

The J gene is TRBJ2-7, the V gene TRBV11-1; the TCRdb call, TRBD1, lacks DNA for checking. The germline V gene encodes CDR1 SGHAT and CDR2 FQDESV (reference sequence). CDR3 length: 15 residues. The CDR3 protein is CASSKTGLLSYEQYF.

The chain joins TRBV24-1 to TRBJ2-3; there is no DNA to check the TCRdb D call of TRBD2. This CDR3 spans 14 amino acids. The germline V gene encodes CDR1 KGHDR and CDR2 SFDVKD. The CDR3 here is CATSGESPTDTQYF.

V is TRBV10-3 and J is TRBJ2-3; TCRdb picks TRBD1, but there is no DNA to check that call. The CDR3 covers 15 residues. Germline V gene data show CDR1 as ENHRY and CDR2 as SYGVKD. CDR3 residues: CAIRQTGGREDTQYF.

This chain links TRBV20-1 with TRBJ2-2; TCRdb's assignment of TRBD1 cannot be checked, as there is no DNA. There are 15 residues in the CDR3. Germline loops: CDR1 DFQATT, CDR2 SNEGSKA (reference sequence). The CDR3: CSAGPGTGNTGELFF.

The chain uses TRBV7-2 and TRBJ2-1; no DNA is available, so the TRBD2 call from TCRdb remains unchecked. This CDR3 region has 16 residues. The germline V gene encodes CDR1 SGHTA and CDR2 FQGNSA. CDR3 region: CASSSRLAGRYNEQFF.

The V call is TRBV3-1, the J call TRBJ2-7. The CDR3 is 12 amino acids. CDR1 and CDR2 from the germline V gene are LGHDT and YNNKEL (reference sequence). This chain's CDR3 is CASSRNGYEQYF.

The chain joins TRBV7-6 to TRBJ2-1; TCRdb lists TRBD2, though no DNA is available to test this call. The CDR3 is 17 residues long. CDR1 is SGHVS and CDR2 is FNYEAQ in the germline V gene. CDR3: CASSLGVPLAAYNEQFF.

This chain links TRBV29-1 with TRBJ2-3; checking the TCRdb D call of TRBD2 is not possible without DNA. The CDR3 is 12 amino acids. Germline V gives CDR1 SQVTM, CDR2 ANQGSEA. CDR3 amino acids: CSGGRGTDTQYF.

J is TRBJ1-2 and V is TRBV7-2. CDR1 and CDR2 from the germline V gene are SGHTA and FQGNSA. This CDR3 region has 14 residues. CDR3 residues: CASSPMQASYGYTF.

J is TRBJ2-6 and V is TRBV12-3 or TRBV12-4. This CDR3 has 14 amino acids. The CDR3 is CASSLSAGANVLTF.

The CDR3 sequence is CASSHSGRGEGEQFF. J is TRBJ2-1 and V is TRBV4-1; TCRdb returns TRBD1, unconfirmable since there is no DNA. The CDR3 covers 15 residues. Germline V gene sequence: CDR1 MGHRA, CDR2 YSYEKL.

The V gene is TRBV19, the J gene TRBJ1-5. In germline, CDR1 is LNHDA, CDR2 SQIVND (reference sequence). CDR3 length: 12 residues. This CDR3 is CASHNTYQPQHF.

This sequence joins TRBV19 and TRBJ2-1; TCRdb designates TRBD2, a call that cannot be tested without DNA. The germline V gene has CDR1 LNHDA and CDR2 SQIVND (reference sequence). This CDR3 is built from 13 residues. CDR3 sequence reads: CASSSGLINEQFF.

The genes are TRBV12-3 or TRBV12-4 and TRBJ1-2; TCRdb outputs TRBD1, but without DNA this stays unchecked. The CDR3 covers 14 residues. CDR3: CASSLPGQGWGYTF.

The genes are TRBV5-1 and TRBJ2-3; TCRdb picks TRBD1, but there is no DNA to check that call. This CDR3 contains 16 residues. Germline loops: CDR1 SGHRS, CDR2 YFSETQ. The CDR3 loop is CASSFLAGAYTDTQYF.

The chain links TRBV5-1 to TRBJ2-1; TCRdb gives TRBD1 as the D gene, but with no DNA this cannot be confirmed. Germline assignment: CDR1 SGHRS and CDR2 YFSETQ. The CDR3 length is 14 residues. The CDR3: CASSLGDTGALEVF. The variable domain in full, completed from reference TRBV5-1 and TRBJ2-1, reads KAGVTQTPRYLIKTRGQQVTLSCSPISGHRSVSWYQQTPGQGLQFLFEYFSETQRNKGNFPGRFSGRQFSNSRSEMNVSTLELGDSALYLCASSLGDTGALEVFGPGTRLTVL.

V and J are TRBV18 and TRBJ2-4; the TRBD2 assignment by TCRdb is unverifiable without DNA. CDR1 and CDR2 from the germline V gene are KGHSH and LQKENI. The CDR3 consists of 15 residues. The chain's CDR3 is CASSPGSGGLNIQYF.

This chain joins TRBV28 and TRBJ1-2; TCRdb picks TRBD1, but there is no DNA to check that call. Germline CDR1 MDHEN, CDR2 SYDVKM. The CDR3 covers 15 residues. CDR3: CASSPPGPPYYGYTF.

The chain has TRBV18 and TRBJ2-3; TCRdb outputs TRBD2, but without DNA this stays unchecked. CDR3 length equals 16 residues. Germline lookup yields CDR1 KGHSH and CDR2 LQKENI. The chain's CDR3 is CASSPSLREVADTQYF.

The chain couples TRBV11-2 to TRBJ2-2; as DNA is missing, the TRBD2 call by TCRdb cannot be tested. CDR1 is SGHAT, CDR2 FQNNGV, per germline. The CDR3 is 16 amino acids. The CDR3 sequence is CASSSGSGTNTGELFF.

V usage is TRBV2 and J usage is TRBJ2-7; without DNA, the TCRdb call of TRBD1 cannot be checked. The CDR3 is 16 residues long. Germline V gene sequence: CDR1 SNHLY, CDR2 FYNNEI. CDR3 sequence reads: CASSENWGLGTYEQYF.

This chain links TRBV5-1 with TRBJ2-2; TCRdb designates TRBD2, a call that cannot be tested without DNA. Germline CDR1 SGHRS, CDR2 YFSETQ. The CDR3 is 15 amino acids. The CDR3 reads CASRALPGDTGELFF.

The CDR3 loop reads CSAGLTSGGADTQYF. The rearrangement links TRBV20-1 to TRBJ2-3; the D call of TRBD2 rests on TCRdb alone, since no DNA is present to check it. The CDR3 has 15 amino acids. CDR1 and CDR2 (germline): DFQATT, SNEGSKA (reference sequence).